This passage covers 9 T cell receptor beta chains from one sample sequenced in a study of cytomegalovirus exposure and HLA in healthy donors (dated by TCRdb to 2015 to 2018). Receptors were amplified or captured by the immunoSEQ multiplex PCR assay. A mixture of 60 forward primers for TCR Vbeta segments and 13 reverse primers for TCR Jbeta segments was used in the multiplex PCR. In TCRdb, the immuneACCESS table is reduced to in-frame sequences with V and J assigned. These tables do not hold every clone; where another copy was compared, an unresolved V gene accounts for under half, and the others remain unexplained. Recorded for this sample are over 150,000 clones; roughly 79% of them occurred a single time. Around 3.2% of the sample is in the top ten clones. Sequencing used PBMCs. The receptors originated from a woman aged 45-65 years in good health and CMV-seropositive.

This CDR3 is CASSDGTASDNYGYTF. The CDR3 DNA reads TGTGCCAGCAGTGACGGGACAGCCTCCGACAACTATGGCTACACCTTC. This chain connects TRBV27 to TRBJ1-2, with 7 bases fitting TRBD1. The CDR3 runs to 16 residues. Unmatched junction bases numbered 11, after V lost 5 bases and J lost 2 bases. Germline V gene sequence: CDR1 MNHEY, CDR2 SMNVEV (reference sequence).

This chain's CDR3 is CAISEGQGAPYEQYF. CDR3 coding DNA: TGTGCCATCAGTGAAGGACAGGGGGCTCCTTACGAGCAGTACTTC. V usage is TRBV10-3 and J usage is TRBJ2-7; TRBD1 matches at 11 bases. This CDR3 comprises 15 residues. Germline values: CDR1 ENHRY, CDR2 SYGVKD. J lost 4 bases, V lost 3 bases, and 5 bases had no gene match.

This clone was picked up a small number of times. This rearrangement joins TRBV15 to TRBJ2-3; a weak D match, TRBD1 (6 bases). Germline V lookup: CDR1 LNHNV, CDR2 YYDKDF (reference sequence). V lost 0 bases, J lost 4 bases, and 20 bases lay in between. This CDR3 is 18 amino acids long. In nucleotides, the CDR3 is TGTGCCACCAGCAGAGATAACGCCAGGGGAACATTAGCAGATACGCAGTATTTT. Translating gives CATSRDNARGTLADTQYF.

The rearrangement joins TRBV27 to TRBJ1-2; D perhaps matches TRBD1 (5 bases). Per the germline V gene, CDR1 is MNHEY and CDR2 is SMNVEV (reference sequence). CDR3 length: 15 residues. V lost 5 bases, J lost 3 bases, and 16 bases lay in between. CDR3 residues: CASSPRGGTDYGYTF. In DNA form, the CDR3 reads TGTGCCAGCAGTCCCCGAGGAGGGACGGACTATGGCTACACCTTC.

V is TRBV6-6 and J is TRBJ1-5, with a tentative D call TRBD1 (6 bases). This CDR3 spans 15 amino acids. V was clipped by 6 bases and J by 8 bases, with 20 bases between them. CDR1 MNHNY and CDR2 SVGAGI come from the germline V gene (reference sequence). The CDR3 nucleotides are TGTGCCAGCAGCTCCTCATCAGGGGAGCATGAGCCCCAGCATTTT. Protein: CASSSSSGEHEPQHF.

CDR3 DNA sequence: TGTGCCAGCAGCTACTCTAGCACAGATACGCAGTATTTT. It is translated as CASSYSSTDTQYF. This rearrangement joins TRBV5-6 to TRBJ2-3, with D uncertain. The V and J ends lost 3 bases and 0 bases respectively, with 5 bases between them. The CDR3 is 13 residues long. Germline V lookup: CDR1 SGHDT, CDR2 YYEEEE.

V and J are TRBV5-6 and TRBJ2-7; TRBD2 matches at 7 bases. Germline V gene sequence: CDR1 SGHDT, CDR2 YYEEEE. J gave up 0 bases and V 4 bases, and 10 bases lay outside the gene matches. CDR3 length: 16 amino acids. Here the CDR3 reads CASSAPTSSYSYEQYF. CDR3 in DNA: TGTGCCAGCAGCGCACCGACTAGCTCCTACTCCTACGAGCAGTACTTC.

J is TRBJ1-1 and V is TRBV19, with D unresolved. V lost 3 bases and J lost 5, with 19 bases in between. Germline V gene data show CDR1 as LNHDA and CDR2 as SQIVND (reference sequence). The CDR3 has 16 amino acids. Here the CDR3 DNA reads TGTGCCAGTAGTATTGGGCAGTGGGCTTCCTATACTGAAGCTTTCTTT. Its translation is CASSIGQWASYTEAFF.

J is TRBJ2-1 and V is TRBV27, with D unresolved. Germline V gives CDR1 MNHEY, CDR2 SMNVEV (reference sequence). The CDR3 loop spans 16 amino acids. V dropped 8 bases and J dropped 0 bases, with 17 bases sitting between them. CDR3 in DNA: TGTGCCAGCTCTACCAGACTTTTCAGCTCCTACAATGAGCAGTTCTTC. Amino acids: CASSTRLFSSYNEQFF.